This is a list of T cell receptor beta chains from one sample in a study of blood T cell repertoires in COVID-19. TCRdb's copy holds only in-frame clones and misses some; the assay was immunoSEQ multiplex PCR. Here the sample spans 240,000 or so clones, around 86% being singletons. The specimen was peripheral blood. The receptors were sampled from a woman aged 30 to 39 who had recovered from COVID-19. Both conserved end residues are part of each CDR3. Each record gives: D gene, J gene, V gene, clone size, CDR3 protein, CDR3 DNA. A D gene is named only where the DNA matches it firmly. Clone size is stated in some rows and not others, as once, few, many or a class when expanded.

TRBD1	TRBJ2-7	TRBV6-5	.	CASRGTGTVYYEQYF	TGTGCCAGCAGGGGAACCGGGACAGTGTACTACGAGCAGTACTTC
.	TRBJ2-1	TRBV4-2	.	CASSQDNNEQFF	TGTGCCAGCAGTCAGGATAACAATGAGCAGTTCTTC
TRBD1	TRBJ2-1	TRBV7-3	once	CASSLQGGFGYNEQFF	TGTGCCAGCAGCCTACAGGGGGGCTTTGGCTACAATGAGCAGTTCTTC
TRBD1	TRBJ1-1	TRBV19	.	CASSTGTGLTEAFF	TGTGCCAGTAGTACCGGGACAGGGCTAACTGAAGCTTTCTTT
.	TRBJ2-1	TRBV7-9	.	CASTIGDSEQFF	TGTGCCAGCACTATAGGGGATAGTGAGCAGTTCTTC
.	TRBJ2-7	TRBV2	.	CASRRGTTSEQYF	TGTGCCAGCAGGAGGGGGACAACTTCCGAGCAGTACTTC
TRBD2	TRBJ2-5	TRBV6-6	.	CASSLRTSGGARETQYF	TGTGCCAGCAGTCTCCGGACTAGCGGGGGGGCGAGGGAGACCCAGTACTTC
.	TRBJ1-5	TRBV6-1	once	CASSGLGTDSNQPQHF	TGTGCCAGCAGTGGCCTCGGGACTGATAGCAATCAGCCCCAGCATTTT
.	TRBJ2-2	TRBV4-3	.	CASSQDVRGTGELFF	TGCGCCAGCAGCCAAGATGTACGGGGAACCGGGGAGCTGTTTTTT
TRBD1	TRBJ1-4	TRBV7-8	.	CASSLGSQGGGKLFF	TGTGCCAGCAGCTTAGGGTCGCAGGGGGGAGGTAAACTGTTTTTT
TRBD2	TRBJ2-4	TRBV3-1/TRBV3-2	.	CAIIAGGLSLAKNIQYF	TGTGCCATAATAGCGGGGGGGCTTTCTCTAGCCAAAAACATTCAGTACTTC
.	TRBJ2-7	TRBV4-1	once	CASSHGTLTLSYEQYF	TGCGCCAGCAGCCACGGGACTCTAACCCTTTCCTACGAGCAGTACTTC
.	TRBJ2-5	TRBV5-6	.	CASRRIVGETQYF	TGTGCCAGCCGGAGGATAGTAGGAGAGACCCAGTACTTC
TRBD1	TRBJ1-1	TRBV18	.	CASSRRRDRAMNTEAFF	TGTGCCAGCTCGCGTCGCCGAGACAGGGCAATGAACACTGAAGCTTTCTTT
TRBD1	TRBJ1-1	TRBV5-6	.	CASSLGQGISEAFF	TGTGCCAGCAGCCTGGGACAGGGAATCTCTGAAGCTTTCTTT
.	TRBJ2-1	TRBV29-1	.	CSVGGLGTYNEQFF	TGCAGCGTTGGGGGACTGGGAACTTACAATGAGCAGTTCTTC
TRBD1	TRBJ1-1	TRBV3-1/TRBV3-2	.	CASSQHLPGQGKTEAFF	TGTGCCAGCAGCCAACATCTGCCGGGACAGGGGAAAACTGAAGCTTTCTTT
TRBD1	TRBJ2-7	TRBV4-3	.	CASSQGNTGVGEQYF	TGCGCCAGCAGCCAGGGAAACACAGGGGTCGGGGAGCAGTACTTC
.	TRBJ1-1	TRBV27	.	CAARPGGNTEAFF	TGTGCCGCCAGGCCCGGGGGGAACACTGAAGCTTTCTTT
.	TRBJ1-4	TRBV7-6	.	CASSPTPGEGEKLFF	TGTGCCAGCAGCCCCACGCCAGGGGAGGGGGAAAAACTGTTTTTT
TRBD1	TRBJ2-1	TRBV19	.	CASTSGGAYNEQFF	TGTGCCAGTACGTCAGGGGGCGCCTACAATGAGCAGTTCTTC
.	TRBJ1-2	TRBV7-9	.	CASSTGLVGGYTF	TGTGCCAGCAGCACAGGGCTGGTAGGGGGCTACACCTTC
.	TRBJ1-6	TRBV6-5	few	CASSPGTTYNSPLHF	TGTGCCAGCAGCCCCGGGACAACCTATAATTCACCCCTCCACTTT
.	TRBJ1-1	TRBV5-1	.	CASSLETEVAEAFF	TGCGCCAGCAGCTTGGAAACGGAGGTGGCTGAAGCTTTCTTT
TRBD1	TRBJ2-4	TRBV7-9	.	CASSRTGKNIQYF	TGTGCCAGCAGCCGGACAGGGAAAAACATTCAGTACTTC
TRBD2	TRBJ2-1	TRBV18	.	CASSPPIPSASGGGEQFF	TGTGCCAGCTCACCACCGATACCGTCGGCTAGCGGGGGGGGCGAGCAGTTCTTC
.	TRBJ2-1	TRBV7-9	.	CASSLGGGWDEQFF	TGTGCCAGCAGCTTAGGTGGGGGGTGGGATGAGCAGTTCTTC
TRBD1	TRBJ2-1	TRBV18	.	CASSAGWRGQGAREQFF	TGTGCCAGCTCAGCTGGTTGGCGTGGACAGGGGGCTCGAGAGCAGTTCTTC
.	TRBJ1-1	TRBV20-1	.	CSARLDTEAFF	TGCAGTGCCAGATTAGATACTGAAGCTTTCTTT
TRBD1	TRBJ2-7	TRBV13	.	CASSLGVQGADEQYF	TGTGCCAGCAGCTTAGGAGTGCAGGGGGCCGACGAGCAGTACTTC
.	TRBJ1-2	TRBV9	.	CASSVDPNYGYTF	TGTGCCAGCAGCGTAGATCCCAATTATGGCTACACCTTC
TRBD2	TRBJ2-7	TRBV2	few	CASSPNGLAAYEQYF	TGTGCCAGCAGCCCTAATGGACTAGCCGCATACGAGCAGTACTTC
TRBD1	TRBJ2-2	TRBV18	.	CASSSWAHQGARTGELFF	TGTGCCAGCTCTTCCTGGGCACATCAGGGGGCGAGGACCGGGGAGCTGTTTTTT
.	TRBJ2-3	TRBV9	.	CASSVAGPHTDTQYF	TGTGCCAGCAGCGTAGCAGGGCCTCACACAGATACGCAGTATTTT
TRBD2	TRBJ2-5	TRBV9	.	CASSVGAGGETQYF	TGTGCCAGCAGCGTAGGGGCGGGAGGGGAGACCCAGTACTTC
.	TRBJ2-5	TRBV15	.	CATSRVNRAAQETQYF	TGTGCCACCAGCAGAGTCAACAGGGCTGCCCAAGAGACCCAGTACTTC
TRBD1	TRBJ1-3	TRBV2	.	CASSNGQVPGNTIYF	TGTGCCAGCAGTAATGGACAGGTACCAGGAAACACCATATATTTT